This TCR beta chain is from a study of OX40 agonist ivuxolimab in advanced cancers. This CDR3 is built from 17 residues. Germline V lookup: CDR1 SEHNR, CDR2 FQNEAQ (reference sequence). V was shortened by 4 bases and J by 7 bases, with 23 bases between the two germline ends. Using immunoSEQ multiplex PCR, the repertoire was profiled, and TCRdb retains in-frame clones only, with some absent. The table includes 50,000 to 75,000 clones, approximately 90% detected once. The chain recombines TRBV7-9 with TRBJ2-1; no clear D gene. The sequence derives from an adult with an advanced solid tumor such as melanoma, head and neck, liver or kidney cancer. The starting material was CD4+ or CD8+ T cells sorted from blood, obtained in a trial of the OX40 agonist ivuxolimab. The CDR3, as DNA: TGTGCCAGCAGCTCACCTGTAGCAGGATTGACCGTTAATGAGCAGTTCTTC. Amino acid sequence: CASSSPVAGLTVNEQFF.